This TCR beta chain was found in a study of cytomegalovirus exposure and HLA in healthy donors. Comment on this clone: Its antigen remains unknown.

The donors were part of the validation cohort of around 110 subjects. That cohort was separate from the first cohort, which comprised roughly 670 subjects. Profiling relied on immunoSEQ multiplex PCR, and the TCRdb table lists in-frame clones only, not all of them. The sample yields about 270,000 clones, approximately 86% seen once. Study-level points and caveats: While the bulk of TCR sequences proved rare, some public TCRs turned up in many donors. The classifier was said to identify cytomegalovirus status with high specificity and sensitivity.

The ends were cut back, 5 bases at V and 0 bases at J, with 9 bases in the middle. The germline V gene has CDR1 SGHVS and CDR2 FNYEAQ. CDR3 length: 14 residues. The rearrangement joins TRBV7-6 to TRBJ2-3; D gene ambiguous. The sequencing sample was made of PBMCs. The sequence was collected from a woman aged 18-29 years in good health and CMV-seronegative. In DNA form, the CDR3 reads TGTGCCAGCAGCCCCCGGTATAGCACAGATACGCAGTATTTT. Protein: CASSPRYSTDTQYF.